A single T cell receptor (beta chain) is shown here with its context. Its antigen is not known. The CDR3 covers 12 residues. After removal of 3 bases from V and 13 bases from J, the junction contained 4 bases not matched to a gene. These data are taken from a study of T-cell memory formation after mild COVID-19. Broader study findings: Contracting CD4+ clones were located mainly in CM and EM, and CD8+ clones in EMRA.

TCRdb used MiXCR to reprocess the 5' RACE reads, holding one entry per CDR3 protein. The table has about 540,000 distinct CDR3 sequences, just over 20% seen once; the top ten hold about 12%. The V call is TRBV12-3 or TRBV12-4, the J call TRBJ1-3; 9 nucleotides align to TRBD1. Sequenced input: PBMCs or a T cell subset sorted from them (not recorded which). The receptor's source is an adult woman who had mild COVID-19 (a few samples of this study predate the infection). Cell type and time point are not known. CDR3 in amino acids: CASSLSTGGIYF. CDR3 coding DNA: TGTGCCAGCAGTTTGTCGACAGGGGGAATATATTTT.